Presented here are 21 T cell receptor beta chains from one specimen sequenced in a study of PD-1 blockade in classical Hodgkin lymphoma. Profiling relied on immunoSEQ multiplex PCR, and the TCRdb table lists in-frame clones only, not all of them. Of approximately 60,000 clones in the sample, about 91% were seen once. Each and every patient relapsed after autologous stem cell transplantation, and patients got differing brentuximab vedotin exposure. Sequences were derived from peripheral blood mononuclear cells (PBMCs), sampled at baseline. Every receptor here comes from a human donor with classical Hodgkin lymphoma.

A single count supports this clone. This sequence joins TRBV19 and TRBJ1-6; 10 bases map to TRBD1. Trimming cost V 2 bases and J 10 bases; bases outside gene matches: 5. In germline, CDR1 is LNHDA, CDR2 SQIVND (reference sequence). There are 15 residues in the CDR3. DNA for the CDR3: TGTGCCAGTAGTATATTCCTGACAGGGGGCTCACCCCTCCACTTT. Amino acid sequence: CASSIFLTGGSPLHF.

This clone was counted only a few times. The rearrangement joins TRBV10-3 to TRBJ1-6, with 11 bases identical to TRBD1. V lost 7 bases, J lost 5 bases, and 4 bases stayed unmatched. Germline-derived CDR1 and CDR2 are ENHRY and SYGVKD. The CDR3 loop spans 15 amino acids. The CDR3 loop is CAIMGTGGDNSPLHF. The CDR3 DNA reads as TGTGCCATCATGGGGACAGGGGGTGATAATTCACCCCTCCACTTT.

This chain joins TRBV27 and TRBJ1-1; 8 nucleotides align to TRBD1. V was clipped by 2 bases and J by 4 bases; unmatched bases: 6. The CDR3 length is 15 residues. Germline V gene lookup returns CDR1 MNHEY and CDR2 SMNVEV (reference sequence). The CDR3 nucleotides are TGTGCCAGCAGTTTAGGGACAGGAGGGGCCACTGAAGCTTTCTTT. Amino acid sequence: CASSLGTGGATEAFF.

V gene TRBV5-1 combines with J gene TRBJ2-7, with D possibly being TRBD1 (6 bases). The CDR3 length is 14 residues. CDR1 is SGHRS and CDR2 is YFSETQ in the germline V gene. Trimming took 5 bases from V and 0 from J, leaving 12 bases between them. The CDR3 region has the DNA TGCGCCAGCAGTATTAGGGGGAACTCCTACGAGCAGTACTTC. Amino acid sequence: CASSIRGNSYEQYF.

CDR3: CASSYSIGQLNQPQHF. Here the CDR3 DNA reads TGTGCCAGCAGTTACTCGATCGGCCAGCTTAATCAGCCCCAGCATTTT. The chain links TRBV6-5 to TRBJ1-5, with unresolved D. CDR3 length: 16 amino acids. Trimming stripped 0 bases from V and 4 bases from J, with 13 bases between. Germline CDR1 and CDR2: MNHEY and SVGAGI.

The chain joins TRBV2 to TRBJ1-5, with D uncertain. This CDR3 spans 15 amino acids. Germline CDR1 and CDR2: SNHLY and FYNNEI. The ends were cut back, 5 bases at V and 0 bases at J, with 11 bases in the middle. The CDR3 sequence: CASSMYRSSNQPQHF. CDR3 nucleotide sequence: TGTGCCAGCAGTATGTATAGGAGTAGCAATCAGCCCCAGCATTTT.

In this sample, this clone turned up a few times. V and J are TRBV4-1 and TRBJ2-1; no reliable D call. The CDR3 is 18 residues long. The germline CDR1 and CDR2 sequences are MGHRA and YSYEKL. V dropped 1 base and J dropped 0 bases, with 16 bases sitting between them. The CDR3 sequence is CASSQVDLLPSSYNEQFF. DNA of the CDR3: TGCGCCAGCAGCCAAGTGGATCTTCTTCCGAGCTCCTACAATGAGCAGTTCTTC.

The rearrangement uses TRBV27 and TRBJ2-2; D perhaps matches TRBD1 (5 bases). V was trimmed by 5 bases and J by 1 base, leaving 8 bases between them. The CDR3 sequence is 14 residues long. In germline, CDR1 is MNHEY, CDR2 SMNVEV (reference sequence). The DNA of the CDR3 is TGTGCCAGCAGTCCTACAGGGAACACCGGGGAGCTGTTTTTT. Its translation: CASSPTGNTGELFF.

This clone has just one count. The chain links TRBV30 to TRBJ1-1; TRBD1 might be the D (5 bases). Trimming took off 5 bases at V and 0 bases at J, with 10 bases between the two ends. CDR3 size: 13 residues. Looked up from germline, CDR1 is GTSNPN and CDR2 is SVGIG (reference sequence). The chain's CDR3 is CAWSQALNTEAFF. CDR3 bases: TGTGCCTGGTCACAGGCTCTGAACACTGAAGCTTTCTTT.

This clone was observed a handful of times. This sample includes further DNA sequences coding for the same CDR3. The rearrangement uses TRBV27 and TRBJ1-2, with 12 bases aligning to TRBD1. This CDR3 contains 13 residues. CDR1 is MNHEY, CDR2 SMNVEV, per germline (reference sequence). V trimming: 6 bases; J trimming: 8 bases; junction bases outside the gene matches: 4. This CDR3 is CASRGQGAGGYTF. CDR3 DNA sequence: TGTGCCAGCAGGGGACAGGGGGCAGGAGGCTACACCTTC.

This CDR3 is CAWSPTGGFGNTIYF. CDR3 nucleotides: TGTGCCTGGAGCCCGACAGGGGGGTTCGGGAACACCATATATTTT. The chain has TRBV30 and TRBJ1-3, with TRBD1 identical over 9 bases. The CDR3 is 15 amino acids. Trimming at V came to 3 bases and at J to 7 bases, leaving 10 bases not matched to a gene. The germline CDR1 and CDR2 sequences are GTSNPN and SVGIG (reference sequence). Together with reference TRBV30 and TRBJ1-3, the CDR3 gives the full variable domain: SQTIHQWPATLVQPVGSPLSLECTVEGTSNPNLYWYRQAAGRGLQLLFYSVGIGQISSEVPQNLSASRPQDRQFILSSKKLLLSDSGFYLCAWSPTGGFGNTIYFGEGSWLTVV.

The rearrangement links TRBV4-3 to TRBJ2-7, with TRBD1 as a possible D gene (6 bases). Germline lookup yields CDR1 LGHNA and CDR2 YSLEER. The CDR3 contains 13 residues. V lost 3 bases to trimming and J lost 7 bases, with 13 bases between them. This CDR3 reads CASSHSTGFEQYF. CDR3 nucleotide sequence: TGCGCCAGCAGCCACTCTACAGGGTTTGAGCAGTACTTC.

This chain links TRBV7-2 with TRBJ2-1; 10 nucleotides agree with TRBD2. The germline V gene encodes CDR1 SGHTA and CDR2 FQGNSA. V lost 7 bases, J lost 0 bases, and 6 bases stayed unmatched. The CDR3 loop spans 16 amino acids. CDR3 sequence (DNA): TGTGCCAGCAAAGCGGGGGGGCCGAGCTCCTACAATGAGCAGTTCTTC. It yields the protein CASKAGGPSSYNEQFF.

The rearrangement links TRBV5-1 to TRBJ2-7, with 8 bases identical to TRBD1. Germline lookup yields CDR1 SGHRS and CDR2 YFSETQ. Germline trimming cut 3 bases from V and 3 bases from J; bases unmatched to any gene: 2. The CDR3 consists of 13 residues. The CDR3 sequence is CASSWTGYYEQYF. CDR3 bases: TGCGCCAGCAGCTGGACAGGGTACTACGAGCAGTACTTC.

The chain has TRBV5-4 and TRBJ1-4, with D perhaps matching TRBD1 (5 bases). This CDR3 region has 17 residues. V shed 4 bases and J shed 0 bases, with 16 bases lying between them. Germline CDR1 reads SGHNT; CDR2 reads YYREEE (reference sequence). The CDR3 protein is CASSQDIAGATNEKLFF. The DNA for the CDR3 is TGTGCCAGCAGCCAGGACATCGCTGGGGCAACTAATGAAAAACTGTTTTTT. Full variable domain (rest looked up from reference TRBV5-4 and TRBJ1-4): ETGVTQSPTHLIKTRGQQVTLRCSSQSGHNTVSWYQQALGQGPQFIFQYYREEENGRGNFPPRFSGLQFPNYSSELNVNALELDDSALYLCASSQDIAGATNEKLFFGSGTQLSVL.

The chain links TRBV11-2 to TRBJ2-3; 11 positions match TRBD2. Germline V CDR1 and CDR2: SGHAT, FQNNGV. V shed 0 bases and J 2 bases; nucleotides not matched to a gene: 10. The CDR3 is made up of 19 amino acids. For the CDR3, the DNA is TGTGCCAGCAGCTTAGATCTAGCGACTAGCGGGGAGTACACAGATACGCAGTATTTT. It specifies CASSLDLATSGEYTDTQYF.

The rearrangement uses TRBV5-6 and TRBJ1-2; 10 bases align to TRBD1. With V trimmed by 1 base and J by 7 bases, 7 bases remained unmatched. The V gene's germline CDR1 is SGHDT and CDR2 YYEEEE. This CDR3 is 15 amino acids long. CDR3 amino acids: CASSLMRQGAGGYTF. In DNA form, the CDR3 reads TGTGCCAGCAGCTTGATGAGACAGGGGGCTGGTGGCTACACCTTC.

The J gene is TRBJ1-2, the V gene TRBV11-3; 8 positions match TRBD1. The CDR3 extends over 13 amino acids. V shed 3 bases, J shed 7 bases, and the junction held 4 bases outside the gene matches. The germline V gene encodes CDR1 SGHNT and CDR2 YENEEA. DNA for the CDR3: TGTGCCAGCAGCTTGAGGACAGGGTTTGGCTACACCTTC. Translated, it gives CASSLRTGFGYTF.

The chain couples TRBV6-5 to TRBJ2-7; 11 bases map to TRBD2. The germline V gene encodes CDR1 MNHEY and CDR2 SVGAGI. The CDR3 runs 14 residues. The V and J ends lost 6 bases and 6 bases, in that order; junction bases with no gene match: 7. The DNA for the CDR3 is TGTGCCAGCAGGACTACTAGCGGGGGCGCCGAGCAGTACTTC. Translation gives CASRTTSGGAEQYF.

This sequence joins TRBV29-1 and TRBJ2-1, with 12 nucleotides matching TRBD2. V shed 4 bases, J shed 7 bases, and the junction held 11 bases outside the gene matches. The germline V gene has CDR1 SQVTM and CDR2 ANQGSEA. This CDR3 comprises 16 residues. The CDR3 DNA reads TGCAGCGTTGTAGGGCTAGCGGGGGGGCCGGGGAATGAGCAGTTCTTC. Protein: CSVVGLAGGPGNEQFF.

The rearrangement links TRBV4-1 to TRBJ1-5, with D possibly being TRBD1 (5 bases). Trimming stripped 2 bases from V and 4 bases from J, with 12 bases between. This CDR3 has 15 residues. Per germline, CDR1 MGHRA and CDR2 YSYEKL. Here the CDR3 reads CASSQQGHSNQPQHF. For the CDR3, the DNA is TGCGCCAGCAGCCAACAGGGCCATAGTAATCAGCCCCAGCATTTT.